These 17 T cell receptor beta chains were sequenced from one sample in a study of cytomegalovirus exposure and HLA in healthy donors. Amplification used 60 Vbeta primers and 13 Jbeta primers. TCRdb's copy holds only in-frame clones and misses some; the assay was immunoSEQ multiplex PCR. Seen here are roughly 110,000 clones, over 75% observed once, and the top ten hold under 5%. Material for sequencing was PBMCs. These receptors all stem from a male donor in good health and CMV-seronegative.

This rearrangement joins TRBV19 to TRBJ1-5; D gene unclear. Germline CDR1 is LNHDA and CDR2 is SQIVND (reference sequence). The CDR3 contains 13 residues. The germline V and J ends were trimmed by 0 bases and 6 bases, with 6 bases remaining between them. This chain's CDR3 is CASSIDLVQPQHF. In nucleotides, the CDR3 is TGTGCCAGTAGTATAGACCTCGTTCAGCCCCAGCATTTT.

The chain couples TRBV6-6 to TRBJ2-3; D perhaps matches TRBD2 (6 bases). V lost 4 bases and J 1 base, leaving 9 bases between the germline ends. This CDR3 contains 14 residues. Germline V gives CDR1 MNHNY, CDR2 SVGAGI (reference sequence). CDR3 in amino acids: CASSSWRGTDTQYF. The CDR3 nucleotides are TGTGCCAGCAGTTCCTGGAGGGGCACAGATACGCAGTATTTT.

CDR3 DNA: TGTGCCAGCAGGGGCCAGGAAAGTAATGAAAAACTGTTTTTT. It encodes CASRGQESNEKLFF. This chain joins TRBV28 and TRBJ1-4; D gene ambiguous. CDR1 is MDHEN, CDR2 SYDVKM, per germline. This CDR3 has 14 amino acids. Trimming left V 6 bases short and J 4 bases short, with 12 bases between.

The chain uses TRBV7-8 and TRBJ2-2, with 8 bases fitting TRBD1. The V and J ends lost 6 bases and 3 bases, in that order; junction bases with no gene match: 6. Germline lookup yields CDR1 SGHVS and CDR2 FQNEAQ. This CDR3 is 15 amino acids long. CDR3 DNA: TGTGCCAGCAGTTTGCAGACAGGGGACACCGGGGAGCTGTTTTTT. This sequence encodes CASSLQTGDTGELFF.

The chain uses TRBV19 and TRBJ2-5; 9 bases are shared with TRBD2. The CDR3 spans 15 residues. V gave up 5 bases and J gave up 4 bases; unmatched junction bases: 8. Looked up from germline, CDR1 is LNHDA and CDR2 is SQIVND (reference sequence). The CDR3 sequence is CASSALAGNAETQYF. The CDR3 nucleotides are TGTGCCAGTAGTGCACTAGCGGGTAATGCAGAGACCCAGTACTTC.

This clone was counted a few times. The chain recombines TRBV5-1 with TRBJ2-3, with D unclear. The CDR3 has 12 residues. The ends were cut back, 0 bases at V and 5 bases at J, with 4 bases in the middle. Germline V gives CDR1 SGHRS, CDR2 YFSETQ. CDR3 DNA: TGCGCCAGCAGCTTGGGAGGAGATACGCAGTATTTT. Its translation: CASSLGGDTQYF.

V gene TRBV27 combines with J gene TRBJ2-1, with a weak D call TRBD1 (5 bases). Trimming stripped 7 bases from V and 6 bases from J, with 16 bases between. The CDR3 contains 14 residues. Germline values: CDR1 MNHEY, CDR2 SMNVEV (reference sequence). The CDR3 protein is CASIDSKPGNEQFF. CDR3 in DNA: TGTGCCAGCATAGACAGCAAACCGGGCAATGAGCAGTTCTTC.

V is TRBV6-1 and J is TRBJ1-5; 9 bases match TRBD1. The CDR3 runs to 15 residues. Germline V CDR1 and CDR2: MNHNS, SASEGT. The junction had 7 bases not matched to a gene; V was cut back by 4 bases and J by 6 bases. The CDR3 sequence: CASSATQGAGQPQHF. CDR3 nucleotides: TGTGCCAGCAGTGCCACACAGGGGGCAGGTCAGCCCCAGCATTTT.

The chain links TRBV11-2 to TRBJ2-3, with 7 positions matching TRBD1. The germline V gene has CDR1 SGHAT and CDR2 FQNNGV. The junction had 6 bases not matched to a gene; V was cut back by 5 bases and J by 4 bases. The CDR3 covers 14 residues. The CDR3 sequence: CASSQGVNADTQYF. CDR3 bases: TGTGCCAGCAGCCAGGGGGTGAACGCAGATACGCAGTATTTT.

Written as DNA, the CDR3 is TGTGCCAGCAGTGATTGGCGGATCACCTCCTACAATGAGCAGTTCTTC. Translated: CASSDWRITSYNEQFF. The rearrangement links TRBV6-1 to TRBJ2-1; D unclear. CDR3 length: 16 residues. Germline V gene sequence: CDR1 MNHNS, CDR2 SASEGT. The V end was cut by 3 bases, the J end by 0 bases, with 12 bases between.

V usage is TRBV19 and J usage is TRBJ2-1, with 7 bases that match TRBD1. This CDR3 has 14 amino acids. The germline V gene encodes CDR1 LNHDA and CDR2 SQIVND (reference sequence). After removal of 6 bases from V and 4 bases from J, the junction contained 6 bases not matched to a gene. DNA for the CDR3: TGTGCCAGTAGCGGGACGACAGGGTACAATGAGCAGTTCTTC. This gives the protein CASSGTTGYNEQFF.

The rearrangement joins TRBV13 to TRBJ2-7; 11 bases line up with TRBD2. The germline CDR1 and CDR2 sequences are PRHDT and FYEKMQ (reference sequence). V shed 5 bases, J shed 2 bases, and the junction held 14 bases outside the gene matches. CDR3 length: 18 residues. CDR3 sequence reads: CASSPGPATSGGTYEQYF. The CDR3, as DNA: TGTGCCAGCAGCCCCGGGCCGGCAACTAGCGGGGGAACCTACGAGCAGTACTTC. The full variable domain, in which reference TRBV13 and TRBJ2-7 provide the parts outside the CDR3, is AAGVIQSPRHLIKEKRETATLKCYPIPRHDTVYWYQQGPGQDPQFLISFYEKMQSDKGSIPDRFSAQQFSDYHSELNMSSLELGDSALYFCASSPGPATSGGTYEQYFGPGTRLTVT.

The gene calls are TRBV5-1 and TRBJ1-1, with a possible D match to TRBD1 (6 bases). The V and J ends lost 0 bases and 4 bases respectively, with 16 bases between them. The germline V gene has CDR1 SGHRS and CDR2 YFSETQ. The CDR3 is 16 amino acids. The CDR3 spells CASSLGAGVMATEAFF. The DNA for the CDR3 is TGCGCCAGCAGCTTGGGGGCAGGGGTAATGGCCACTGAAGCTTTCTTT.

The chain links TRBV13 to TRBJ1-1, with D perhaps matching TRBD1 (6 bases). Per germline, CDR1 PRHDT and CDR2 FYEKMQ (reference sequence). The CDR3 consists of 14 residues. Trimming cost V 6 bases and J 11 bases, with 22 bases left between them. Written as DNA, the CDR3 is TGTGCCAGCAGTAAAACACAGGGATCGACGGCGGCTTTCTTT. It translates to CASSKTQGSTAAFF.

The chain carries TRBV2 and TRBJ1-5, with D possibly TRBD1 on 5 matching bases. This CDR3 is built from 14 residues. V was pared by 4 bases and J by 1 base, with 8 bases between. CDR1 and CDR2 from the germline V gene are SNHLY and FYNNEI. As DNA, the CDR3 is TGTGCCAGCAGTGGCAGGGTAAGCAATCAGCCCCAGCATTTT. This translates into CASSGRVSNQPQHF. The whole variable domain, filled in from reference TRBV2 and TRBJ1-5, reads EPEVTQTPSHQVTQMGQEVILRCVPISNHLYFYWYRQILGQKVEFLVSFYNNEISEKSEIFDDQFSVERPDGSNFTLKIRSTKLEDSAMYFCASSGRVSNQPQHFGDGTRLSIL.

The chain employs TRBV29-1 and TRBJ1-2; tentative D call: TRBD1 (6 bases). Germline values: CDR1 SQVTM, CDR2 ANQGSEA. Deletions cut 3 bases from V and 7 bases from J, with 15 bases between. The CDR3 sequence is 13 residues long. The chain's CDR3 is CSVDPRAGVGYTF. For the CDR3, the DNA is TGCAGCGTTGATCCCCGGGCAGGGGTTGGCTACACCTTC. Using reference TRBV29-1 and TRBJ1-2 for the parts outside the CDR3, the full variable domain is SAVISQKPSRDICQRGTSLTIQCQVDSQVTMMFWYRQQPGQSLTLIATANQGSEATYESGFVIDKFPISRPNLTFSTLTVSNMSPEDSSIYLCSVDPRAGVGYTFGSGTRLTVV.

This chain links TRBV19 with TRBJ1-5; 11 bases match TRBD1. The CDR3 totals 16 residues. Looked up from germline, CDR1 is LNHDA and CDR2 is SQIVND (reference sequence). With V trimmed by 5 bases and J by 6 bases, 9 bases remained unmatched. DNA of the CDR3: TGTGCCAGTAGTCCGGACAGGGGGCGAGGGAGTCAGCCCCAGCATTTT. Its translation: CASSPDRGRGSQPQHF.